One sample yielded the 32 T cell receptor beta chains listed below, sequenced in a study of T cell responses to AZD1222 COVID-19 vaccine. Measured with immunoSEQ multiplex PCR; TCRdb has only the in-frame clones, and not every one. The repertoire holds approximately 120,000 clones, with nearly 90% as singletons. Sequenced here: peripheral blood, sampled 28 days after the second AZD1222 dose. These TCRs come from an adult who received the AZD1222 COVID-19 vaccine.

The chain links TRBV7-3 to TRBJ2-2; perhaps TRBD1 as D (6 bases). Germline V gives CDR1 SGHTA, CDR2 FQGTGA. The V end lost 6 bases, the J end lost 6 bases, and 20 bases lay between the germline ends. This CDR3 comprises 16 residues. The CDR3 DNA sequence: TGTGCCAGCAGAGTTGACAGGATCAATAGTTCCGGGGAGCTGTTTTTT. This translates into CASRVDRINSSGELFF.

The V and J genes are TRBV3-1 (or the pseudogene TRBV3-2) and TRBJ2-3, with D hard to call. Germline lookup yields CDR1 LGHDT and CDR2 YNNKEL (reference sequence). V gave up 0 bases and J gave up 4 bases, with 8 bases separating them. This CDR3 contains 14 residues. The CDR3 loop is CASSQDLASDTQYF. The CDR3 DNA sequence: TGTGCCAGCAGCCAAGATCTTGCATCAGATACGCAGTATTTT.

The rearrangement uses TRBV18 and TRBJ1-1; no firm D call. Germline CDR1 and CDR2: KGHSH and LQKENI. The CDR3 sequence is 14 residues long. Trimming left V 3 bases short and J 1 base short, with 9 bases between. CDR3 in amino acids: CASSPAPQNTEAFF. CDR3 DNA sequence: TGTGCCAGCTCACCCGCCCCCCAGAACACTGAAGCTTTCTTT.

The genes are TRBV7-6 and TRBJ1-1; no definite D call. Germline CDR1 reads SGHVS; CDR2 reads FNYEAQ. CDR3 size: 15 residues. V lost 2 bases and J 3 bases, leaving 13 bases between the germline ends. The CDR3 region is CASSLRGTVDTEAFF. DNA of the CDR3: TGTGCCAGCAGCTTACGGGGAACGGTTGACACTGAAGCTTTCTTT.

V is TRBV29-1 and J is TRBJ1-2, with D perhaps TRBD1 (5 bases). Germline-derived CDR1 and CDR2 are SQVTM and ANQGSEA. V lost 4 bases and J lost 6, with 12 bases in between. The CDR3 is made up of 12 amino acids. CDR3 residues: CSVVGEGNGYTF. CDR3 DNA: TGCAGCGTTGTAGGGGAAGGAAATGGCTACACCTTC. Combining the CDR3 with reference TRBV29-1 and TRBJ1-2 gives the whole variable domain SAVISQKPSRDICQRGTSLTIQCQVDSQVTMMFWYRQQPGQSLTLIATANQGSEATYESGFVIDKFPISRPNLTFSTLTVSNMSPEDSSIYLCSVVGEGNGYTFGSGTRLTVV.

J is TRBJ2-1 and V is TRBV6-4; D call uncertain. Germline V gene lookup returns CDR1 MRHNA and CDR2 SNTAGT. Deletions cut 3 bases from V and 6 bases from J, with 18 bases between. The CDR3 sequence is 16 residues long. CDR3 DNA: TGTGCCAGCAGTGAGGCAGCTGGGGTTTTTCTCAATGAGCAGTTCTTC. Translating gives CASSEAAGVFLNEQFF.

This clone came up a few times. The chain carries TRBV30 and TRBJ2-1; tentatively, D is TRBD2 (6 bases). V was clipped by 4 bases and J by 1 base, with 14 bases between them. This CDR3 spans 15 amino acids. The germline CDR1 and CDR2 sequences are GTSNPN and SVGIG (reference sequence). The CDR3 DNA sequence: TGTGCCTGGATGGGAGGCCTTCCTTCCTACAATGAGCAGTTCTTC. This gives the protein CAWMGGLPSYNEQFF.

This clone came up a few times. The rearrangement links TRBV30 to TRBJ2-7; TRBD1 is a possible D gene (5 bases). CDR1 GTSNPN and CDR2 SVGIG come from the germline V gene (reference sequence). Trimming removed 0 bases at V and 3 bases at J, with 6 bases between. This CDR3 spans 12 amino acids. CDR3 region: CAWSVTGYEQYF. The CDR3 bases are TGTGCCTGGAGTGTCACAGGCTACGAGCAGTACTTC.

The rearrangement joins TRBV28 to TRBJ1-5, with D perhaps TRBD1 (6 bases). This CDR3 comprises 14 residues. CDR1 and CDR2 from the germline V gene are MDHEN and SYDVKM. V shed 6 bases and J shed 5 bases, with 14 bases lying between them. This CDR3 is CASRPGQLHQPQHF. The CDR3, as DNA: TGTGCCAGCAGACCGGGACAACTACATCAGCCCCAGCATTTT.

CDR3 region: CASKEAGEYSPLHF. CDR3 coding DNA: TGTGCCAGTAAAGAAGCTGGGGAGTACTCACCCCTCCACTTT. This chain connects TRBV19 to TRBJ1-6; D unclear. V was trimmed by 7 bases and J by 10 bases, leaving 17 bases between them. Germline V gene data show CDR1 as LNHDA and CDR2 as SQIVND (reference sequence). There are 14 residues in the CDR3.

This chain's CDR3 is CASSPPGTGELFF. The DNA for the CDR3 is TGTGCCAGCTCACCACCGGGAACCGGGGAGCTGTTTTTT. The chain couples TRBV18 to TRBJ2-2; no definite D call. CDR1 is KGHSH, CDR2 LQKENI, per germline. There are 13 residues in the CDR3. V lost 0 bases, J lost 5 bases, and 4 bases lay in between.

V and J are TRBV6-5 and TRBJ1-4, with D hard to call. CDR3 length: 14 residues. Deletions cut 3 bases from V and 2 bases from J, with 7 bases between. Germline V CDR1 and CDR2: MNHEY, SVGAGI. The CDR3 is CASSYSQTNEKLFF. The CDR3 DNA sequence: TGTGCCAGCAGTTATTCCCAGACTAATGAAAAACTGTTTTTT.

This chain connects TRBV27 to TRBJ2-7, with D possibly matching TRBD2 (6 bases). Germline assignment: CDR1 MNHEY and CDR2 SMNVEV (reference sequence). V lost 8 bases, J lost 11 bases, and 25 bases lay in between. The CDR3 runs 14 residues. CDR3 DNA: TGTGCCAGCGCCTCGTCCGGGGGACCCGGGCGAAAGTACTTC. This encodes CASASSGGPGRKYF.

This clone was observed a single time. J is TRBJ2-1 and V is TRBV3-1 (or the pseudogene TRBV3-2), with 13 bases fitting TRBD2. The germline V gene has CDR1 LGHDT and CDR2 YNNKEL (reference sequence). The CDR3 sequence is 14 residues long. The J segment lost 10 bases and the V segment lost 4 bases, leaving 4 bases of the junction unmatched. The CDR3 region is CASSPGTSGVEQFF. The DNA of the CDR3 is TGTGCCAGCAGCCCAGGGACTAGCGGGGTGGAGCAGTTCTTC.

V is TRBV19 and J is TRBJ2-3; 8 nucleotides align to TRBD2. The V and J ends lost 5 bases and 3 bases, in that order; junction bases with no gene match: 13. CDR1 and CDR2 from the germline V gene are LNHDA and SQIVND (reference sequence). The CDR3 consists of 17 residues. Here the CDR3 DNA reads TGTGCCAGTAGTTGGAGCGGCGGGGCGGGAGGAACAGATACGCAGTATTTT. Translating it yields CASSWSGGAGGTDTQYF.

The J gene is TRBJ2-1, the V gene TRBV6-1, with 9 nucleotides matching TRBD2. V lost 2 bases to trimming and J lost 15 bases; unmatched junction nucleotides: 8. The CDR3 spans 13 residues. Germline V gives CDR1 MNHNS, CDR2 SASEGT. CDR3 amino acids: CASSEQGGRGVFF. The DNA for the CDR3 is TGTGCCAGCAGTGAACAGGGCGGGAGGGGGGTGTTCTTC.

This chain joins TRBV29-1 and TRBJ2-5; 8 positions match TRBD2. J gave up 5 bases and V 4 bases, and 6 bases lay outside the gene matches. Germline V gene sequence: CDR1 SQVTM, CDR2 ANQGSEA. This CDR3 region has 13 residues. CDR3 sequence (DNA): TGCAGCGTTGCTAAGCGGGAGAGGGAGACCCAGTACTTC. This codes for CSVAKRERETQYF.

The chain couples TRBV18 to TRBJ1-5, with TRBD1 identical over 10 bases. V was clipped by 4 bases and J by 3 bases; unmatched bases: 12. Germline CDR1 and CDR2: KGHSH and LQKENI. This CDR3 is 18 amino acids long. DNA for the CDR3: TGTGCCAGCTCACTGATGGGACAGGGGATGGGGAACAATCAGCCCCAGCATTTT. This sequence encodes CASSLMGQGMGNNQPQHF.

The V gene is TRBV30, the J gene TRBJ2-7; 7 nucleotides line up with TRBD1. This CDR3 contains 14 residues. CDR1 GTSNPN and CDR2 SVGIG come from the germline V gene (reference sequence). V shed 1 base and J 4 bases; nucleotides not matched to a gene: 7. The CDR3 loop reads CAWSEGQGVYEQYF. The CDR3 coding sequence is TGTGCCTGGAGTGAGGGGCAGGGGGTATACGAGCAGTACTTC.

CDR3: CASSGADRGLYEQYF. The CDR3 DNA follows: TGTGCCAGCAGTGGAGCCGACAGGGGGTTATACGAGCAGTACTTC. The J gene is TRBJ2-7, the V gene TRBV2; 9 nucleotides match TRBD1. The CDR3 has 15 residues. Germline CDR1 is SNHLY and CDR2 is FYNNEI. V trimming: 4 bases; J trimming: 4 bases; junction bases outside the gene matches: 8.

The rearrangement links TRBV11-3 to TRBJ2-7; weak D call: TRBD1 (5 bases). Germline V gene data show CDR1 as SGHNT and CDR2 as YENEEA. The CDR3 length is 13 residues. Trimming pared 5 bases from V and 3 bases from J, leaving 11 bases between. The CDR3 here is CASSPGHDYEQYF. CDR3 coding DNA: TGTGCCAGCAGCCCCGGACACGACTACGAGCAGTACTTC.

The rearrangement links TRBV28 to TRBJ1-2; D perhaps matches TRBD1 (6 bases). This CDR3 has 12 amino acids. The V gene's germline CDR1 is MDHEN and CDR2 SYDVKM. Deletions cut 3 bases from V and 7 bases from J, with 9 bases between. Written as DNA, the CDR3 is TGTGCCAGCAGTTTGGGGGGGGCTGGCTACACCTTC. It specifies CASSLGGAGYTF.

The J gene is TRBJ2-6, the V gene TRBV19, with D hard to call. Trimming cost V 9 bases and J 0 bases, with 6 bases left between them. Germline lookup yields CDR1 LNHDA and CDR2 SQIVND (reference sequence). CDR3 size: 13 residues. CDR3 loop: CASVRSGANVLTF. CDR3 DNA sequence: TGTGCCAGCGTTCGCTCTGGGGCCAACGTCCTGACTTTC.

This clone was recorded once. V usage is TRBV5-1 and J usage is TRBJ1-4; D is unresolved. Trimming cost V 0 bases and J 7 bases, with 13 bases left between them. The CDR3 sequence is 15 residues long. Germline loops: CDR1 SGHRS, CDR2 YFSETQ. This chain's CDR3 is CASSLGHSWVEKLFF. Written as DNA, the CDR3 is TGCGCCAGCAGCTTGGGTCACAGTTGGGTTGAAAAACTGTTTTTT.

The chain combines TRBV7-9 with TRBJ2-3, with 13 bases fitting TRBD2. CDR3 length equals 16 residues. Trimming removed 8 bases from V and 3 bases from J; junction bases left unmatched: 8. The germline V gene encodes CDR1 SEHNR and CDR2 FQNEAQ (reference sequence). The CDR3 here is CASAGLAGVRTDTQYF. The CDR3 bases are TGTGCCAGCGCCGGACTAGCGGGGGTTCGGACAGATACGCAGTATTTT.

CDR3 sequence reads: CSVEGGRGTTEAFF. In DNA form, the CDR3 reads TGCAGCGTTGAAGGGGGCCGGGGAACCACTGAAGCTTTCTTT. The chain has TRBV29-1 and TRBJ1-1, with D perhaps matching TRBD1 (5 bases). V was pared by 1 base and J by 4 bases, with 13 bases between. Germline CDR1 is SQVTM and CDR2 is ANQGSEA. The CDR3 sequence is 14 residues long.

CDR3 loop: CASSQDSLENTIYF. In DNA, the CDR3 is TGTGCCAGCAGCCAAGACTCGTTAGAGAACACCATATATTTT. V gene TRBV4-2 combines with J gene TRBJ1-3; unclear D gene. The CDR3 has 14 amino acids. From germline, CDR1 is LGHNA and CDR2 YNFKEQ. The V gene lost 0 bases and the J gene lost 7 bases, with 10 bases spanning the gap.

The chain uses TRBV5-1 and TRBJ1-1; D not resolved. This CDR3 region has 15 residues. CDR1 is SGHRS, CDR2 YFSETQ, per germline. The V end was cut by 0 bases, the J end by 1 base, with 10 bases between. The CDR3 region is CASSLEQQANTEAFF. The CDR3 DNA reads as TGCGCCAGCAGCTTGGAACAGCAGGCGAACACTGAAGCTTTCTTT.

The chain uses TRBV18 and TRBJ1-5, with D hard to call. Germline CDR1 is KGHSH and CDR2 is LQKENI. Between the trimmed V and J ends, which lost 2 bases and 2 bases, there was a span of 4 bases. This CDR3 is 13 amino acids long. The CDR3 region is CASSPGGNQPQHF. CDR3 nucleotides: TGTGCCAGCTCACCAGGGGGCAATCAGCCCCAGCATTTT.

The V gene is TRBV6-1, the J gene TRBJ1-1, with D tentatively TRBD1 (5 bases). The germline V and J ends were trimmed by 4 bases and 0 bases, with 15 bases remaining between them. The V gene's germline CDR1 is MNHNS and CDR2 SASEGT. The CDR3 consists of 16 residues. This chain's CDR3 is CASSGKNWDLNTEAFF. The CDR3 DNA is TGTGCCAGCAGTGGAAAAAATTGGGACCTGAACACTGAAGCTTTCTTT.

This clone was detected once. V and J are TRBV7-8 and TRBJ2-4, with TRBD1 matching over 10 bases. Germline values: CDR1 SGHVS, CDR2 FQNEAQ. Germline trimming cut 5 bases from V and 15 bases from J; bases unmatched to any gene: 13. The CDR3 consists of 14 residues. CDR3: CASSPITGTGDLYF. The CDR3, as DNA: TGTGCCAGCAGCCCCATTACCGGGACAGGGGATTTGTACTTC.

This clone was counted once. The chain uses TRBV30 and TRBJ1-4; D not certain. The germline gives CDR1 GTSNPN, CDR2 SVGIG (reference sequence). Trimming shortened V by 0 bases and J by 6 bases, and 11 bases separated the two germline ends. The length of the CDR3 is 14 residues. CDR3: CAWSVAPTYEKLFF. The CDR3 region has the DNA TGTGCCTGGAGTGTAGCCCCAACCTATGAAAAACTGTTTTTT.